The following is a T cell receptor (beta chain) sequence with its context. Antigen: not known. Germline V gene lookup returns CDR1 LGHNA and CDR2 YSLEER. Trimming pared 5 bases from V and 2 bases from J, leaving 13 bases between. The CDR3 is made up of 14 amino acids. The sample belongs to a study of beta chain features in type 1 diabetes. CD4+ naive, central memory, regulatory and stem cell-like memory subsets were isolated by sorting on CD45RO/CCR7/CD25/CD127/CD95/CD27. General study points: Healthy donors had naive, central memory and Treg TCRB repertoires that appeared less similar than those seen among patients. Whether TCRB rearrangement is influenced by HLA type went unresolved here. Within each of all four CD4+ subsets, Type 1 diabetes patients had TCRB CDR3s that were moderately but significantly shorter. The study found fewer insertions and more deletions at VDJ junctions in type 1 diabetes patients.

The authors reverse transcribed all of the isolated RNA, so sequencing captured expressed TCRB transcripts. Profiling relied on immunoSEQ multiplex PCR, and the TCRdb table lists in-frame clones only, not all of them. Here the sample spans approximately 160,000 clones, roughly 60% being singletons. The chain has TRBV4-3 and TRBJ2-7, with D uncertain. The sequence came from a man younger than 45 with type 1 diabetes. Specimen: naive CD4+ T cells from blood. CDR3 sequence (DNA): TGCGCCAGCAGCGCTACGGACGGAACCTACGAGCAGTACTTC. It translates to CASSATDGTYEQYF.